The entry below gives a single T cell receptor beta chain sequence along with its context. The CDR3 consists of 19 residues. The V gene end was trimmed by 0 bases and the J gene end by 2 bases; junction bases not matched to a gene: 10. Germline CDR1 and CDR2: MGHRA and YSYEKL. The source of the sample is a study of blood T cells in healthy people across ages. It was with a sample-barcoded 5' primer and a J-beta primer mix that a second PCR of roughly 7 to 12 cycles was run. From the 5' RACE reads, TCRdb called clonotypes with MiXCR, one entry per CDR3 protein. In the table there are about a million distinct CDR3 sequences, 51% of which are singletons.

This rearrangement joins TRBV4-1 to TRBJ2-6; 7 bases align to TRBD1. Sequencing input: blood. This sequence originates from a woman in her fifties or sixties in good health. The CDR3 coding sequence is TGCGCCAGCAGCCAAGATCAGGTATGGGGACAGACTGGGGCCAACGTCCTGACTTTC. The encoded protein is CASSQDQVWGQTGANVLTF.